This TCR beta chain was captured by sequencing in a study of blood T cell repertoires in COVID-19 (dated by TCRdb to 2019 to 2021). With regard to the full study: Samples from collaborators originated in the United States, Italy and Spain and spanned both the acute and convalescent phases of COVID-19. Subjects who had been exposed to COVID-19, were actively infected with it, or had recovered from it provided the deeply sampled blood TCRbeta repertoires that made up the dataset. The repertoires were released in a freely available public database meant as a resource for research on the immune response to SARS-CoV-2. The samples were drawn from the first 160 participants of the ongoing ImmuneRACE study and from more than 1,000 subjects provided by 6 global collaborators. Nearly every sample came with metadata listing a de-identified subject ID, COVID-19 status, age in years and sex. Where available, HLA class I and class II types were taken from metadata supplied by the sample provider and were not determined by assay-based typing. The prospective study material was composed of cDNA or gDNA derived from T cells, B-cell-depleted T cells, or PBMCs.

With regard to this clone: The antigen it binds to is not known. No base qualities exist here, and no much larger clone lies one base off it.

The collaborating institutions used their own protocols to collect whole blood in K2EDTA tubes. For TCRbeta analysis, collaborators shipped samples as frozen whole blood, isolated PBMCs, or DNA extracted from either of those sample types. What the research found in general, with its limitations: The quantity of clinical and demographic metadata differed by source and by participant and was supplied without curation.

The immunoSEQ Assay, a bias-controlled multiplex PCR, was used to amplify TCRbeta CDR3 regions from genomic DNA. The published analysis was carried out like this. The number of nucleated cells in each sample was estimated from the amplification of reference gene primers within the assay. Sequence reads were collapsed and filtered to measure the absolute abundance of every unique TCRbeta CDR3 rearrangement. For each sample, productive Simpson clonality was calculated as the square root of Simpson's diversity index across productive rearrangements. The source is immuneACCESS, and TCRdb retained only in-frame sequences with V and J called. Part of the clones is not carried over; for the studies checked, unresolved V genes explain less than half of this, and the remainder is unexplained. Clone size and V and J calls were adopted from that table, with D and trimming inferred from the DNA. Recorded for this sample are around 190,000 clones; 88% of them occurred a single time. Together, the top ten hold 1% to 1.4% of the sample.

What was sequenced was peripheral blood. This receptor was taken from a man aged 25 to 40 with acute or convalescent COVID-19.

The CDR3 amino acid sequence is: CASSQEGLGHEQYF. Here is the DNA: TGTGCCAGCAGCCAAGAAGGCCTAGGCCACGAGCAGTACTTC. This chain is built from TRBV4-2 and TRBJ2-7; too little of a D gene remains to name it. CDR1 and CDR2 are read off the germline V gene as LGHNA and YNFKEQ. From its cysteine to its phenylalanine, the CDR3 spans 14 amino acids. Here the CDR3 DNA is all that survives: 42 bases in frame from base 1. V gives up 0 bases and J gives up 5 bases, and the segment between their germline ends measures 11 bases.